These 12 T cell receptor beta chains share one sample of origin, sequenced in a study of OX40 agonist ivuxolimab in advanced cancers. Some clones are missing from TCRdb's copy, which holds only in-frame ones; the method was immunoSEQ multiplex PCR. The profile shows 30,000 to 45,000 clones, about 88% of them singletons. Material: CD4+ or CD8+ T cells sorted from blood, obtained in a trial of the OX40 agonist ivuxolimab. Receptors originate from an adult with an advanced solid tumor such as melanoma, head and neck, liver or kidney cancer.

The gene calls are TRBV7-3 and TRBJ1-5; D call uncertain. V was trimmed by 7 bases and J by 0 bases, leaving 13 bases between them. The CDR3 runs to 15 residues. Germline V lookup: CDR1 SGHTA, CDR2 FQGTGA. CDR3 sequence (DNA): TGTGCCAGCAACCACAGTGCTCATAGCAATCAGCCCCAGCATTTT. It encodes CASNHSAHSNQPQHF.

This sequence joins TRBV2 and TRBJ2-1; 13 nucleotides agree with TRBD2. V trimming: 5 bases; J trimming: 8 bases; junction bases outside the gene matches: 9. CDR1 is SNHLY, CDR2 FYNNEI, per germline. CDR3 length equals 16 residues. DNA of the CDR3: TGTGCCAGCAGTCACGTGGGACTAGCGGGGATATATGAGCAGTTCTTC. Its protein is CASSHVGLAGIYEQFF.

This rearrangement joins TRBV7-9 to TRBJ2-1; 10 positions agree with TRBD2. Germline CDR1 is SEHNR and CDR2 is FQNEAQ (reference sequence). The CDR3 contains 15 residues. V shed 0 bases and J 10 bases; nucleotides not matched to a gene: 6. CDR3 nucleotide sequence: TGTGCCAGCAGCTTAGCAAGCGGGGGGGCGGGAGAGCAGTTCTTC. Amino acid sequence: CASSLASGGAGEQFF.

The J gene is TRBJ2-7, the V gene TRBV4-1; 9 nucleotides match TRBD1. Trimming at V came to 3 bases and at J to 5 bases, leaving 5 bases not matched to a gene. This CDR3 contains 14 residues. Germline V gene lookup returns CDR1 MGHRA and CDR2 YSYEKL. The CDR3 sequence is CASSQGQGRDEQYF. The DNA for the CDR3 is TGCGCCAGCAGCCAGGGACAGGGAAGGGACGAGCAGTACTTC.

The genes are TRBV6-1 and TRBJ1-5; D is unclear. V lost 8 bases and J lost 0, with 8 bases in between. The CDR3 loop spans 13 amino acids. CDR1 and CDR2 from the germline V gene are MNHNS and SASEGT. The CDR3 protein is CASGQYSNQPQHF. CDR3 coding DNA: TGTGCCAGCGGTCAGTATAGCAATCAGCCCCAGCATTTT.

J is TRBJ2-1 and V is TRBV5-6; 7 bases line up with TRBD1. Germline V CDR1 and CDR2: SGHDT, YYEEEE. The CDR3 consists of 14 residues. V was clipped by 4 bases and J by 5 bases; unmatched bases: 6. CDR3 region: CASSPWGQNNEQFF. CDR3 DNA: TGTGCCAGCAGCCCCTGGGGACAGAACAATGAGCAGTTCTTC.

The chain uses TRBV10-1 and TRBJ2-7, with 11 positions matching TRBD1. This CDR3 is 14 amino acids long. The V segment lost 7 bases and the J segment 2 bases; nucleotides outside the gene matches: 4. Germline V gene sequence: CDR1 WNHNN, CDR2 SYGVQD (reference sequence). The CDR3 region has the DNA TGCGCCAGCACCGGGACAGGGGGGACCTACGAGCAGTACTTC. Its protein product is CASTGTGGTYEQYF.

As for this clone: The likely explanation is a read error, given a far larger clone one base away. The CDR3 coding sequence is TGTGCCAGCAGTGAAACGGACACCGGGGAGCTGTTTTTT. It is translated as CASSETDTGELFF. The chain links TRBV6-4 to TRBJ2-2; D not certain. CDR1 is MRHNA and CDR2 is SNTAGT in the germline V gene. This CDR3 has 13 amino acids. The V and J ends lost 3 bases and 3 bases respectively, with 5 bases between them.

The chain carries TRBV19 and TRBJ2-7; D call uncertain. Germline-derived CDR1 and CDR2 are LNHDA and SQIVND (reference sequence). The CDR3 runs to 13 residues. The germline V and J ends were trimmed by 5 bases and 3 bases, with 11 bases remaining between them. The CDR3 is CASSPGVGYEQYF. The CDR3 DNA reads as TGTGCCAGTAGTCCCGGCGTGGGCTACGAGCAGTACTTC.

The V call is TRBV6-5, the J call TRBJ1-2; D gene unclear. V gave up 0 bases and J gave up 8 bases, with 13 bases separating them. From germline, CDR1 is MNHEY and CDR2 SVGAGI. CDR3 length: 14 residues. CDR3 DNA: TGTGCCAGCAGTTACTCCTCTGGTTATGGGGGCTACACCTTC. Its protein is CASSYSSGYGGYTF.

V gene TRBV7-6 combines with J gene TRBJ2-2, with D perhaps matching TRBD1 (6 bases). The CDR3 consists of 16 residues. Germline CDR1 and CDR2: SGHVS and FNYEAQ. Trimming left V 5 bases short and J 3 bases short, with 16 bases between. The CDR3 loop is CASSPQGKEDTGELFF. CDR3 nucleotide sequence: TGTGCCAGCAGCCCGCAGGGGAAGGAGGACACCGGGGAGCTGTTTTTT.

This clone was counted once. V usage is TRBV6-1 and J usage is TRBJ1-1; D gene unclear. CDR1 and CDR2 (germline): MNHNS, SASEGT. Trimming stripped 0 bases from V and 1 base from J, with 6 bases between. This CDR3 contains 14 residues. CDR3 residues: CASSEARRNTEAFF. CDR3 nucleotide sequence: TGTGCCAGCAGTGAAGCCAGGCGGAACACTGAAGCTTTCTTT.